This passage covers 6 T cell receptor beta chains from one sample sequenced in a study of cytomegalovirus exposure and HLA in healthy donors. 60 Vbeta and 13 Jbeta primers were used in PCR. The data were produced by immunoSEQ multiplex PCR, yet TCRdb's version contains in-frame clones alone and is incomplete. This repertoire shows 200,000 to 250,000 clones, about 81% found once; its top ten account for less than 9%. The sequenced material came from PBMCs. The receptor set was obtained from a woman in her sixties in good health and CMV-seropositive.

V gene TRBV4-1 combines with J gene TRBJ2-5; 15 bases fit TRBD2. The end of the DNA aligns better with TRBJ2-7, so the J call may be wrong. Per the germline V gene, CDR1 is MGHRA and CDR2 is YSYEKL. The CDR3 loop spans 18 amino acids. CDR3: CASSRGTSGRPLFSEQYF. The CDR3 DNA sequence: TGCGCCAGCAGCCGAGGGACTAGCGGGAGGCCTCTTTTCTCCGAGCAGTACTTC.

The chain is built from TRBV6-5 and TRBJ2-3, with a weak D call TRBD2 (7 bases). The V end was cut by 3 bases, the J end by 7 bases, with 11 bases between. Germline CDR1 reads MNHEY; CDR2 reads SVGAGI. The CDR3 contains 13 residues. As DNA, the CDR3 is TGTGCCAGCAGTTATTCGGGGGGCAATACGCAGTATTTT. Its protein is CASSYSGGNTQYF.

J is TRBJ2-7 and V is TRBV28; 9 bases agree with TRBD1. This CDR3 has 15 amino acids. In germline, CDR1 is MDHEN, CDR2 SYDVKM. Trimming cost V 5 bases and J 2 bases; bases outside gene matches: 7. Here the CDR3 reads CASSPPGDRAYEQYF. In nucleotides, the CDR3 is TGTGCCAGCAGTCCCCCGGGGGACAGGGCCTACGAGCAGTACTTC.

The V call is TRBV4-1, the J call TRBJ2-2; 14 bases line up with TRBD2. The trim removed 5 bases at V and 4 bases at J, leaving 12 bases unmatched. CDR1 MGHRA and CDR2 YSYEKL come from the germline V gene. The CDR3 covers 19 residues. CDR3 coding DNA: TGCGCCAGCAGCGACCCGGGACTAGCGGGAGTAATTATCACCGGGGAGCTGTTTTTT. The encoded protein is CASSDPGLAGVIITGELFF.

The chain couples TRBV9 to TRBJ2-1; D is unclear. V gave up 0 bases and J gave up 4 bases, with 5 bases separating them. CDR3 length: 13 residues. Germline assignment: CDR1 SGDLS and CDR2 YYNGEE. The CDR3 DNA follows: TGTGCCAGCAGCGTAGCGGAGTACAATGAGCAGTTCTTC. Translated: CASSVAEYNEQFF.

Concerning this clone itself: This sample also contains other DNA sequences that code for the same CDR3. J is TRBJ2-3 and V is TRBV9, with 7 bases that match TRBD1. After removal of 5 bases from V and 5 bases from J, the junction contained 5 bases not matched to a gene. Germline loops: CDR1 SGDLS, CDR2 YYNGEE. The CDR3 runs to 13 residues. CDR3 amino acids: CASSLNRGDTQYF. The CDR3 nucleotides read TGTGCCAGCAGTCTGAACAGGGGAGATACGCAGTATTTT.